This TCR beta chain was identified in a study of OX40 agonist ivuxolimab in advanced cancers. In the study overall: Enrollees could have had prior anti-PD-1, anti-PD-L1 or anti-CTLA-4 therapy, which 40% had received. Findings of the study overall: Individuals who were partial responders at 0.1-3.0 mg/kg had clonal expansion that ranked among the lowest.

The germline V gene encodes CDR1 SGHVS and CDR2 FQNEAQ. The CDR3 is made up of 16 amino acids. Trimming cost V 5 bases and J 4 bases, with 18 bases left between them. This clone was observed a single time. Its antigen is unknown. TCRdb's copy holds only in-frame clones and misses some; the assay was immunoSEQ multiplex PCR. The data contain tens of thousands of clones, 85% to 90% of them singletons. The material was CD4+ or CD8+ T cells sorted from blood, obtained in a trial of the OX40 agonist ivuxolimab. This TCR derives from an adult with an advanced solid tumor such as melanoma, head and neck, liver or kidney cancer. V is TRBV7-8 and J is TRBJ1-5; a weak D match, TRBD1 (6 bases). CDR3 DNA: TGTGCCAGCAGCAGCCGGACAGCGGTGGGGAATCAGCCCCAGCATTTT. Translating it yields CASSSRTAVGNQPQHF.